The TCR beta chain under discussion was sequenced for a study of OX40 agonist ivuxolimab in advanced cancers. Looking at the study overall: Prior checkpoint blockade (anti-PD-1, anti-PD-L1 or anti-CTLA-4) was permitted; under 50% had it. Whole-study results and caveats: Among the lowest peripheral clonal expansion occurred in 0.1-3.0 mg/kg partial responders.

On this clone: What it binds is unknown.

Autoimmune disease history or systemic immunosuppression meant exclusion. Using immunoSEQ multiplex PCR, the repertoire was profiled, and TCRdb retains in-frame clones only, with some absent. The sample holds roughly 77,000 clones, about nine tenths seen once. The clonotype comes from an adult with an advanced solid tumor such as melanoma, head and neck, liver or kidney cancer. Here the sequenced sample was CD4+ or CD8+ T cells sorted from blood, taken in a trial of the OX40 agonist ivuxolimab.

The chain's CDR3 is CASSVGRGGSVEQFF. The CDR3 nucleotides are TGTGCCAGCAGCGTAGGTCGGGGAGGGTCGGTTGAGCAGTTCTTC. V and J are TRBV9 and TRBJ2-1; 7 positions agree with TRBD2. Germline values: CDR1 SGDLS, CDR2 YYNGEE. This CDR3 has 15 residues. Unmatched junction bases numbered 9, after V lost 0 bases and J lost 9 bases.